The TCR beta chain described here comes from a study of blood T cells in healthy people across ages. This clonotype was recorded a few times. No fewer than 7 million PBMCs went into each sample. Germline V gene data show CDR1 as SGDLS and CDR2 as YYNGEE. With V trimmed by 3 bases and J by 4 bases, 3 bases remained unmatched. The CDR3 is made up of 15 amino acids. Next came a second PCR, run for about 6 to 12 cycles, which used a sample-barcoded 5' primer along with a J-beta primer mix. Sequencing yielded, for each sample, at least 2.5 million paired-end reads carrying CDR3. TCRdb analysed the 5' RACE reads with MiXCR anew, one entry per CDR3 protein. The table has around 1.1 million distinct CDR3 sequences, roughly two fifths seen once.

Sequencing used blood. J is TRBJ1-4 and V is TRBV9, with 10 bases matching TRBD1. The TCR comes from a man between 18 and 35 years old in good health. In DNA, the CDR3 is TGTGCCAGCAGCGAGGGACAGGGGATTAATGAAAAACTGTTTTTT. The encoded protein is CASSEGQGINEKLFF.